A selection of T cell receptor beta chains follows, all from one sample in a study of blood T cell repertoires in COVID-19. Produced via immunoSEQ multiplex PCR; TCRdb's table is partial and in-frame only. The sample has approximately 100,000 clones, 80% to 95% seen once. The sequenced sample was peripheral blood. The source of these receptors is a man between 65 and 85 years old with acute or convalescent COVID-19. CDR3s include the opening cysteine and the closing phenylalanine or tryptophan. The order of the fields is D gene, V gene, J gene, clone size, CDR3 DNA, CDR3 protein. D genes are given only for firm matches. The size field is filled for only some rows; it gives once, few, many or a size class.

D gene: TRBD1
V gene: TRBV6-6
J gene: TRBJ1-5
clone size: -
CDR3 DNA: TGTGCCAGCAGACAGGGGGACCAGCCCCAGCATTTT
CDR3 protein: CASRQGDQPQHF

D gene: -
V gene: TRBV12-3/TRBV12-4
J gene: TRBJ1-5
clone size: -
CDR3 DNA: TGTGCCAGCAGTCTACGGGAGAGGCAGCCCCAGCATTTT
CDR3 protein: CASSLRERQPQHF

D gene: TRBD1
V gene: TRBV5-1
J gene: TRBJ1-1
clone size: -
CDR3 DNA: TGCGCCAGCAGCGAGGGACAGGGGTACACTGAAGCTTTCTTT
CDR3 protein: CASSEGQGYTEAFF

D gene: -
V gene: TRBV4-2
J gene: TRBJ1-2
clone size: -
CDR3 DNA: TGTGCCAGCAGCCAAGAGGGGGCAGGCAAGACGGGCTACACCTTC
CDR3 protein: CASSQEGAGKTGYTF

D gene: -
V gene: TRBV5-1
J gene: TRBJ1-4
clone size: -
CDR3 DNA: TGCGCCAGCAGTTTGACTTCTCCTAATGAAAAACTGTTTTTT
CDR3 protein: CASSLTSPNEKLFF

D gene: TRBD1
V gene: TRBV7-2
J gene: TRBJ2-7
clone size: -
CDR3 DNA: TGTGCCAGCAGCAGCCAACAGGGGGCACCCTACGAGCAGTACTTC
CDR3 protein: CASSSQQGAPYEQYF

D gene: -
V gene: TRBV18
J gene: TRBJ1-1
clone size: -
CDR3 DNA: TGTGCCAGCTCACCACCTATCGGTGGGAGGATGAACACTGAAGCTTTCTTT
CDR3 protein: CASSPPIGGRMNTEAFF

D gene: -
V gene: TRBV2
J gene: TRBJ1-2
clone size: -
CDR3 DNA: TGTGCCAGCAGGGGCCTCGACTATGGCTACACCTTC
CDR3 protein: CASRGLDYGYTF

D gene: TRBD1
V gene: TRBV5-1
J gene: TRBJ1-2
clone size: once
CDR3 DNA: TGCGCCAGCAGCGTGGGACAGGGCTACTATGGCTACACCTTC
CDR3 protein: CASSVGQGYYGYTF

D gene: -
V gene: TRBV6-5
J gene: TRBJ1-2
clone size: -
CDR3 DNA: TGTGCCAGCCACAGCGGGGAGGGCTACACCTTC
CDR3 protein: CASHSGEGYTF

D gene: -
V gene: TRBV5-8
J gene: TRBJ2-1
clone size: -
CDR3 DNA: TGTGCCAGCAGCTTGGGTCAGGTCTGGGATGAGCAGTTCTTC
CDR3 protein: CASSLGQVWDEQFF

D gene: -
V gene: TRBV4-1
J gene: TRBJ1-1
clone size: -
CDR3 DNA: TGCGCCAGCAGCCTTTTTTGGGGAGACACTGAAGCTTTCTTT
CDR3 protein: CASSLFWGDTEAFF

D gene: -
V gene: TRBV4-2
J gene: TRBJ2-1
clone size: -
CDR3 DNA: TGTGCCAGCAGCCAAGGTCACGAGATGGAGAGCTCCTACAATGAGCAGTTCTTC
CDR3 protein: CASSQGHEMESSYNEQFF